One and the same sample provided the 18 T cell receptor beta chains below, sequenced in a study of T cells after yellow fever vaccination. TCRdb itself ran the 5' RACE reads through MiXCR, one entry per CDR3 protein. This sample carries approximately 160,000 distinct CDR3 sequences, 9.3% of them seen once, and the ten largest clones take 35% to 40%. This material consisted of CD8+ T cells sorted from PBMCs, taken 45 days after the yellow fever booster vaccination. The receptors here all came from a young man who received the YFV17D yellow fever vaccine.

V and J are TRBV4-1 and TRBJ1-2; D possibly corresponds to TRBD1 (6 bases). Germline V CDR1 and CDR2: MGHRA, YSYEKL. The length of the CDR3 is 14 residues. V lost 0 bases, J lost 4 bases, and 9 bases lay in between. The DNA for the CDR3 is TGCGCCAGCAGCCAAGAAAAGGGGGGCTATGGCTACACCTTC. Translated, it gives CASSQEKGGYGYTF.

The V gene is TRBV7-3, the J gene TRBJ1-1, with D possibly being TRBD1 (5 bases). CDR1 is SGHTA and CDR2 is FQGTGA in the germline V gene. CDR3 size: 12 residues. The V and J ends lost 3 bases and 6 bases respectively, with 8 bases between them. The CDR3 reads CASSLGGAEAFF. CDR3 DNA: TGTGCCAGCAGCTTGGGGGGGGCTGAAGCTTTCTTT.

This clonotype has just a few counts. The rearrangement links TRBV6-5 to TRBJ2-1; 12 bases map to TRBD2. This CDR3 is built from 15 residues. Germline assignment: CDR1 MNHEY and CDR2 SVGAGI. V lost 4 bases to trimming and J lost 8 bases; unmatched junction nucleotides: 6. Here the CDR3 DNA reads TGTGCCAGCAGTTTGCGGACTAGCGGGGTCGATGAGCAGTTCTTC. Translated, it gives CASSLRTSGVDEQFF.

This clonotype turned up a few times. The J gene is TRBJ1-6, the V gene TRBV7-9; no definite D call. The V gene's germline CDR1 is SEHNR and CDR2 FQNEAQ (reference sequence). CDR3 length equals 18 residues. Trimming removed 3 bases from V and 0 bases from J, with 15 bases in between. The CDR3 reads CASSFGLSMSSYNSPLHF. The CDR3 nucleotides are TGTGCCAGCAGCTTTGGACTTTCCATGAGCTCCTATAATTCACCCCTCCACTTT.

This rearrangement joins TRBV30 to TRBJ1-4; possibly TRBD1 for D (5 bases). The V and J ends lost 5 bases and 5 bases respectively, with 24 bases between them. CDR1 is GTSNPN and CDR2 is SVGIG in the germline V gene (reference sequence). This CDR3 has 17 amino acids. DNA for the CDR3: TGTGCCTGGGGGGCTGACCGCACCAAGGGTAAAAATGAAAAACTGTTTTTT. Amino acids: CAWGADRTKGKNEKLFF. Full variable domain (rest looked up from reference TRBV30 and TRBJ1-4): SQTIHQWPATLVQPVGSPLSLECTVEGTSNPNLYWYRQAAGRGLQLLFYSVGIGQISSEVPQNLSASRPQDRQFILSSKKLLLSDSGFYLCAWGADRTKGKNEKLFFGSGTQLSVL.

This clonotype showed up just a few times. The rearrangement links TRBV19 to TRBJ1-1; the D is unclear. V lost 4 bases and J 4 bases, leaving 13 bases between the germline ends. The V gene's germline CDR1 is LNHDA and CDR2 SQIVND (reference sequence). The CDR3 spans 14 residues. The CDR3 loop is CASSNVHGFTEAFF. The DNA for the CDR3 is TGTGCCAGTAGTAATGTACATGGTTTCACTGAAGCTTTCTTT.

The rearrangement uses TRBV6-5 and TRBJ2-1; 9 bases align to TRBD2. The junction had 9 bases not matched to a gene; V was cut back by 5 bases and J by 7 bases. Looked up from germline, CDR1 is MNHEY and CDR2 is SVGAGI. CDR3 length equals 15 residues. DNA for the CDR3: TGTGCCAGCAGTCGCGGGGGGGCCGTGGGGAATGAGCAGTTCTTC. It translates to CASSRGGAVGNEQFF.

V usage is TRBV12-3 or TRBV12-4 and J usage is TRBJ2-7; the D gene is possibly TRBD2 (5 bases). V lost 3 bases, J lost 5 bases, and 8 bases lay in between. The CDR3 has 12 amino acids. For the CDR3, the DNA is TGTGCCAGCAGTTTCTGGCGGGACGAGCAGTACTTC. This codes for CASSFWRDEQYF.

This clonotype was detected ten times or more. This chain joins TRBV9 and TRBJ2-1, with 8 bases matching TRBD2. Germline CDR1 SGDLS, CDR2 YYNGEE. Losses at the gene ends were 1 base for V and 4 bases for J; bases not matched to a gene: 4. The CDR3 is made up of 15 amino acids. The CDR3 here is CASSVRGGPYNEQFF. The CDR3, as DNA: TGTGCCAGCAGCGTACGCGGGGGGCCGTACAATGAGCAGTTCTTC. The full variable domain, rest sourced from reference TRBV9 and TRBJ2-1, is DSGVTQTPKHLITATGQRVTLRCSPRSGDLSVYWYQQSLDQGLQFLIQYYNGEERAKGNILERFSAQQFPDLHSELNLSSLELGDSALYFCASSVRGGPYNEQFFGPGTRLTVL.

This clonotype has just a few counts. The chain combines TRBV6-2 or TRBV6-3 with TRBJ2-5; 7 bases match TRBD2. The CDR3 loop spans 17 amino acids. CDR1 is MNHEY and CDR2 is SVGEGT in the germline V gene. Trimming took 7 bases from V and 2 from J; bases not matched to a gene: 16. The CDR3 loop is CASTYYLLAGEQETQYF. The CDR3 region has the DNA TGTGCCAGCACCTACTACCTGTTGGCGGGGGAGCAAGAGACCCAGTACTTC.

This clonotype came up a few times. The CDR3 sequence is CSVEEIAGNIQYF. The CDR3 nucleotides read TGCAGCGTTGAAGAAATCGCCGGGAACATTCAGTACTTC. The chain combines TRBV29-1 with TRBJ2-4; no reliable D call. The V gene's germline CDR1 is SQVTM and CDR2 ANQGSEA. V was pared by 0 bases and J by 7 bases, with 10 bases between. CDR3 length: 13 amino acids.

Ten or more counts support this clonotype. The rearrangement links TRBV12-3 or TRBV12-4 to TRBJ1-1; D perhaps matches TRBD1 (6 bases). Trimming stripped 4 bases from V and 0 bases from J, with 12 bases between. The CDR3 runs 15 residues. The CDR3 nucleotides are TGTGCCAGCAGTTATACAGGGCTCATGAACACTGAAGCTTTCTTT. It is translated as CASSYTGLMNTEAFF.

This clonotype has a handful of counts. The rearrangement uses TRBV6-2 or TRBV6-3 and TRBJ1-1; maybe TRBD1 (5 bases). This CDR3 spans 14 amino acids. The germline V gene encodes CDR1 MNHEY and CDR2 SVGEGT. With 5 bases removed from V and 1 base from J, the gap between germline ends came to 11 bases. The CDR3 DNA follows: TGTGCCAGCAGTCCTACAGGTCCGAACACTGAAGCTTTCTTT. The encoded protein is CASSPTGPNTEAFF.

V is TRBV15 and J is TRBJ2-1; TRBD1 is a possible D gene (6 bases). The CDR3 is made up of 17 amino acids. CDR1 is LNHNV and CDR2 is YYDKDF in the germline V gene (reference sequence). Trimming stripped 2 bases from V and 0 bases from J, with 14 bases between. The CDR3: CATSRRGQINSYNEQFF. CDR3 nucleotides: TGTGCCACCAGCAGACGAGGACAGATAAACTCCTACAATGAGCAGTTCTTC.

The gene calls are TRBV5-1 and TRBJ1-4; D might be TRBD1 (6 bases). The ends were cut back, 2 bases at V and 0 bases at J, with 17 bases in the middle. This CDR3 has 18 amino acids. Germline CDR1 reads SGHRS; CDR2 reads YFSETQ. CDR3 residues: CASSFFGQLLATNEKLFF. As DNA, the CDR3 is TGCGCCAGCAGCTTTTTCGGACAGTTACTTGCAACTAATGAAAAACTGTTTTTT.

This clonotype was recorded a few times. The V call is TRBV10-2, the J call TRBJ2-7; TRBD2 is a possible D gene (5 bases). Germline CDR1 and CDR2: WSHSY and SAAADI. Trimming left V 6 bases short and J 0 bases short, with 6 bases between. The CDR3 sequence is 12 residues long. The CDR3 nucleotides read TGCGCCAGCAGGGGAGTCTCCTACGAGCAGTACGTC. It is translated as CASRGVSYEQYV.

The chain uses TRBV19 and TRBJ1-1; the match to TRBD1 covers 7 bases. Trimming at V came to 6 bases and at J to 1 base, leaving 11 bases not matched to a gene. The CDR3 contains 16 residues. The germline V gene encodes CDR1 LNHDA and CDR2 SQIVND (reference sequence). In DNA, the CDR3 is TGTGCCAGTAGAGTTCCAGGGGGAGGACCGAACACTGAAGCTTTCTTT. Translation gives CASRVPGGGPNTEAFF.

The chain uses TRBV4-1 and TRBJ2-7; D remains unclear. CDR1 is MGHRA and CDR2 is YSYEKL in the germline V gene. The CDR3 is made up of 15 amino acids. V was cut by 0 bases and J by 9 bases, with 18 bases left in between. CDR3 nucleotides: TGCGCCAGCAGCCAAGAAAAAGGCGGATTCCCGTTGCAGTACGTC. Its translation is CASSQEKGGFPLQYV.